The source of this T cell receptor beta chain is a study of PD-L1 blockade in urothelial cancer. At the level of the study: Samples came from 3 weeks, at the second dose, and 6 weeks into treatment.

The time point: pretreatment peripheral blood. The protocol was immunoSEQ multiplex PCR, while the TCRdb copy is restricted to in-frame clones and leaves out a portion. The table includes 70,000 to 75,000 clones, 85% to 90% detected once. Deletions cut 4 bases from V and 6 bases from J, with 7 bases between. Germline CDR1 and CDR2: SGHNT and YYREEE (reference sequence). The CDR3 runs to 12 residues. The chain is built from TRBV5-4 and TRBJ2-2; a weak D match, TRBD1 (6 bases). The source is a man in his 70s with urothelial cancer. The source was PBMCs, collected around atezolizumab (anti-PD-L1) treatment. CDR3 residues: CASSNRAGELFF. The CDR3 DNA follows: TGTGCCAGCAGCAACAGGGCCGGGGAGCTGTTTTTT.